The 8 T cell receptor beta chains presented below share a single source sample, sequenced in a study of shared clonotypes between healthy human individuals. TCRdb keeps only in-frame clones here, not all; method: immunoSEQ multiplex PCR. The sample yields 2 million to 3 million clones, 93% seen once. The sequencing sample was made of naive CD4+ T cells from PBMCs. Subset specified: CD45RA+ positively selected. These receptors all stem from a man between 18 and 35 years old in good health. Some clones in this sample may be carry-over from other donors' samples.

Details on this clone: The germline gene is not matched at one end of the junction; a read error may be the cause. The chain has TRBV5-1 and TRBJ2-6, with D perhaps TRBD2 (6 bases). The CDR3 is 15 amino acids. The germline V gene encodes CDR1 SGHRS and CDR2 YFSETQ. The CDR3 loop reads CATSGSTSGANVLTF. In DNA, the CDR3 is TGCGCCACCAGCGGGTCTACCTCTGGGGCCAACGTCCTGACTTTC.

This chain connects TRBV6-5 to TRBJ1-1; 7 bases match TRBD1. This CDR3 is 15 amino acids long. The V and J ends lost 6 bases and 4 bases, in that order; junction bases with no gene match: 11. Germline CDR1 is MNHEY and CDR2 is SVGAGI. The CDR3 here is CASSTSTGAVTEAFF. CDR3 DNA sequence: TGTGCCAGCAGCACTTCTACAGGGGCGGTCACTGAAGCTTTCTTT.

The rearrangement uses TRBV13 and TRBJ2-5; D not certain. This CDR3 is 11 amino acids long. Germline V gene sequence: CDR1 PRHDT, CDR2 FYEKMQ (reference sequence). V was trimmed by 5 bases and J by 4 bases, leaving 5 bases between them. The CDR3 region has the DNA TGTGCCAGCAGCCCTCGAGAGACCCAGTACTTC. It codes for CASSPRETQYF.

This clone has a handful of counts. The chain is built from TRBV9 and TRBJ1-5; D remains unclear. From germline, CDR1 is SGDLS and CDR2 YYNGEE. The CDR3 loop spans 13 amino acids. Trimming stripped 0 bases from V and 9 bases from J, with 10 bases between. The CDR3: CASSVERGGPQHF. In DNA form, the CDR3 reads TGTGCCAGCAGCGTAGAACGGGGAGGGCCCCAGCATTTT.

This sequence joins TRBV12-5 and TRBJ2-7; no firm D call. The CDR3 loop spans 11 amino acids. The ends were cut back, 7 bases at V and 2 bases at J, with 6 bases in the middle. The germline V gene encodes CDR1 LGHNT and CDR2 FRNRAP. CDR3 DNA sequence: TGTGCTAGTGCAGGTCCCTACGAGCAGTACTTC. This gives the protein CASAGPYEQYF.

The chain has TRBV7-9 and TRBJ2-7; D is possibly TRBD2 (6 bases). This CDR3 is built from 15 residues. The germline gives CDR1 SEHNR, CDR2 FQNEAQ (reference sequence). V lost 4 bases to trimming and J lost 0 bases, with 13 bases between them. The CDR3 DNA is TGTGCCAGCAGCTCACTCCGGGACTTCTCCTACGAGCAGTACTTC. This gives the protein CASSSLRDFSYEQYF.

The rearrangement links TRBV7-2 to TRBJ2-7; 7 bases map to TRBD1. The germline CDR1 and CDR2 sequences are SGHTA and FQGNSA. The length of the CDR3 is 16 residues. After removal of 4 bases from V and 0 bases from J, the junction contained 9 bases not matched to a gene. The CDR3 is CASSSDIDRVSYEQYF. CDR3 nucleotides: TGTGCCAGCAGCTCGGACATAGACAGGGTCTCCTACGAGCAGTACTTC.

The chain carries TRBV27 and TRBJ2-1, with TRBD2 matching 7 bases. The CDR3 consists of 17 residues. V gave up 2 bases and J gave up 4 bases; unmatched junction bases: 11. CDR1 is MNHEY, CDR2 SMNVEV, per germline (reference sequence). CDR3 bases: TGTGCCAGCAGTTTACTCGGGACTAACCTACTATACAATGAGCAGTTCTTC. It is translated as CASSLLGTNLLYNEQFF.